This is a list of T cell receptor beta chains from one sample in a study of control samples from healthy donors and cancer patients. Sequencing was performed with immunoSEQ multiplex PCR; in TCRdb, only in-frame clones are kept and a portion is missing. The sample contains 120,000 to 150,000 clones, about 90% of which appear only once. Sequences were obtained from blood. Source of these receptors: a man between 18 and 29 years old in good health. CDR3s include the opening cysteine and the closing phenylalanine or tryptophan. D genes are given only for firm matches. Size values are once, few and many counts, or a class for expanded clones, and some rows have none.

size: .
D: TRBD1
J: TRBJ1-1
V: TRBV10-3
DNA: TGTGCCATCAGCTCTCGACAGGGGGCGGACACTGAAGCTTTCTTT
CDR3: CAISSRQGADTEAFF

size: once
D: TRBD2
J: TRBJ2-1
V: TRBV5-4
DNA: TGTGCCAGCAGCTTACCAGGACTAGCCTACAATGAGCAGTTCTTC
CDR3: CASSLPGLAYNEQFF

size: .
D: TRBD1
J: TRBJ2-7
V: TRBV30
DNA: TGTGCCTGGAGCCGGGACAGGGAAAAGGACGAGCAGTACTTC
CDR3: CAWSRDREKDEQYF

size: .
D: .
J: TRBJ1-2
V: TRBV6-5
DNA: TGTGCCAGCAGGGGACTTCGGATGTCTAACTATGGCTACACCTTC
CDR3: CASRGLRMSNYGYTF

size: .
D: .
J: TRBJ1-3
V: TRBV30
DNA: TGTGCCTGGACAGGCTTTTTCTCTGGAAACACCATATATTTT
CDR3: CAWTGFFSGNTIYF

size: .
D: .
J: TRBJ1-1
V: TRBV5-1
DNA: TGCGCCAGCAGCCTGGGACGGGCGAACACTGAAGCTTTCTTT
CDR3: CASSLGRANTEAFF

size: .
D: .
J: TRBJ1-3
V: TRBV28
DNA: TGTGCCAGCAGTTTCGGGGGCATCACGGCAAACACCATATATTTT
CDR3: CASSFGGITANTIYF

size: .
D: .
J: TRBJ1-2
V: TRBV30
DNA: TGTGCCTGGAGTGGAACGGGGGAGGGTAGCTACACCTTC
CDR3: CAWSGTGEGSYTF

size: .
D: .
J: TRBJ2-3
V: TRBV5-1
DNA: TGCGCCAGCAGCGCCGCAGGGGCAGATACGCAGTATTTT
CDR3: CASSAAGADTQYF

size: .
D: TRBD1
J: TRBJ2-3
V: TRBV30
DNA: TGTGCCTGGAGGGGGGGACAGGGAGCAGATACGCAGTATTTT
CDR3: CAWRGGQGADTQYF

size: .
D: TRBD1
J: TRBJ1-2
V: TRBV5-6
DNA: TGTGCCAGCAGCTGGACAGGGGGGAACTATGGCTACACCTTC
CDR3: CASSWTGGNYGYTF

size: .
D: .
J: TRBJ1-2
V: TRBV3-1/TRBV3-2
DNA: TGTGCCAGCGCCCTGCAGGGGAACTATGGCTACACCTTC
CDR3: CASALQGNYGYTF

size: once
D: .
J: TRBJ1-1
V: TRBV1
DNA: TGCACCAGCAGCCAGGGTTTCGATCCTGAAGCTTTCTTT
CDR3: CTSSQGFDPEAFF

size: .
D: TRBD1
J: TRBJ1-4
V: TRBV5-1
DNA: TGCGCCAGCAGCCTAGGACAGGGAGCAACTAATGAAAAACTGTTTTTT
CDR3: CASSLGQGATNEKLFF

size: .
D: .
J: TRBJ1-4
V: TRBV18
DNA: TGTGCCAGCTCATACCGGACGGTGTCAACTAATGAAAAACTGTTTTTT
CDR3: CASSYRTVSTNEKLFF

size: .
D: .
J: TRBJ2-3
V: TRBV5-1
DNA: TGCGCCAGCAGGGCGGCGAGCTCCACGCAGTATTTT
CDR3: CASRAASSTQYF

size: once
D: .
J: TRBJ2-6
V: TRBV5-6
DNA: TGTGCCAGCAGCTTGGGGGCCAACGTCCTGACTTTC
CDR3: CASSLGANVLTF

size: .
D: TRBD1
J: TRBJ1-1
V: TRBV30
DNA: TGTGCCTGGACCGTGGGCAGGGGGCAAGACACTGAAGCTTTCTTT
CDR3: CAWTVGRGQDTEAFF

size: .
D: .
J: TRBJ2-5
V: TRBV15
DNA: TGTGCCACCAGCAGAGGGGGCGGCCAAGAGACCCAGTACTTC
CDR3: CATSRGGGQETQYF

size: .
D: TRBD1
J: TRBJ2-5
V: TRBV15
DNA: TGTGCCACCAGCAGAGACTTAGGACAGGTTCAAGAGACCCAGTACTTC
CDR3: CATSRDLGQVQETQYF

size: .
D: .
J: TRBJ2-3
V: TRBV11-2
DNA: TGTGCCAGCAGCTTCACAGATACGCAGTATTTT
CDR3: CASSFTDTQYF

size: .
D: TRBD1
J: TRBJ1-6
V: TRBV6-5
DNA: TGTGCCAGCAGCCAGACAGGGGTTGCTTCACCCCTCCACTTT
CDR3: CASSQTGVASPLHF

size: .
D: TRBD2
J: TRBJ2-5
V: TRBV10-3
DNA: TGTGCCATCAGTGAGTCGTTTATCGGACTAGCGGCGGGGGAGACCCAGTACTTC
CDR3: CAISESFIGLAAGETQYF

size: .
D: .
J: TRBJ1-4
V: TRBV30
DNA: TGTGCCTGGAAAGGAGGACAGTCTAATGAAAAACTGTTTTTT
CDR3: CAWKGGQSNEKLFF

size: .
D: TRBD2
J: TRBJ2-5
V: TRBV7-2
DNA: TGTGCCAGCAGCTTGGGGGTTAGCGGGGGCCAAGAGACCCAGTACTTC
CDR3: CASSLGVSGGQETQYF

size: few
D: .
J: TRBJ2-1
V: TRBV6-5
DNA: TGTGCCAGCAACGACAATGCAGGGGCCCATGAGCAGTTCTTC
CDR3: CASNDNAGAHEQFF

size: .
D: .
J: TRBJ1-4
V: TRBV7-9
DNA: TGTGCCAGCAGCCGGACTGCCGGGCAGGAAAAACTGTTTTTT
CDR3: CASSRTAGQEKLFF

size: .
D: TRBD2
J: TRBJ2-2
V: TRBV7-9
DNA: TGTGCCAGCAGCCCCCCCGGACTAGCGAGAACCGGGGAGCTGTTTTTT
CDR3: CASSPPGLARTGELFF

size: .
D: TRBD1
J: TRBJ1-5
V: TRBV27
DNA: TGTGCCAGCAGCCCGGACAGGGGGAATCAGCCCCAGCATTTT
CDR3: CASSPDRGNQPQHF

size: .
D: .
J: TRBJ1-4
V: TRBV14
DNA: TGTGCCAGCAGCCAGGGCAGGGAAGCAAATGAAAAACTGTTTTTT
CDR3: CASSQGREANEKLFF

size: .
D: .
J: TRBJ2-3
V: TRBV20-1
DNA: TGCAGTGCCCCGGGACGCAATACGCAGTATTTT
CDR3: CSAPGRNTQYF

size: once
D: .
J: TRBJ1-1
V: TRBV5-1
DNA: TGCGCCAGCAGCCTCGACAGGAACACTGAAGCTTTCTTT
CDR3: CASSLDRNTEAFF

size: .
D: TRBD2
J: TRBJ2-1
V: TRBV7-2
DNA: TGTGCCAGCAGCAAAGCATCCGGGGGGAGCTCCTACAATGAGCAGTTCTTC
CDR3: CASSKASGGSSYNEQFF

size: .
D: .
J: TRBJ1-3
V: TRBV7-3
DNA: TGTGCCAGCAGCGCCCAGGACGGACCTGGAAACACCATATATTTT
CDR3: CASSAQDGPGNTIYF

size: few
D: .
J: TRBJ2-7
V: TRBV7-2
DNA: TGTGCCAGCAGCTTAGCGCCTCTAGCCCACGAGCAGTACTTC
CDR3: CASSLAPLAHEQYF

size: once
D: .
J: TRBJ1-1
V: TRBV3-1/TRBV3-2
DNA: TGTGCCAGCAGCCAAGTCACAGGACCCACTGAAGCTTTCTTT
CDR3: CASSQVTGPTEAFF

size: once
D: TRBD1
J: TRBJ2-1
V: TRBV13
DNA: TGTGCCAGCAGCTCACCGGGACAGGGGTACAATGAGCAGTTCTTC
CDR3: CASSSPGQGYNEQFF

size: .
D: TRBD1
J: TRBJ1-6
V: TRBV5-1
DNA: TGCGCCAGCAGCGAGAGGGGGCTTTCATATAATTCACCCCTCCACTTT
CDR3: CASSERGLSYNSPLHF

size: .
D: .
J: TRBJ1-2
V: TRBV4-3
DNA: TGCGCCAGCAGCCAAGATGGTACAGGGTCGACCTATGGCTACACCTTC
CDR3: CASSQDGTGSTYGYTF

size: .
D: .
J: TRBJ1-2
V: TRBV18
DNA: TGTGCCAGCTCCACTCCACCGGGGCAAGCTAACTATGGCTACACCTTC
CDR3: CASSTPPGQANYGYTF

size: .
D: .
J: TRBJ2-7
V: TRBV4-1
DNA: TGCGCCAGCAGCCAAGGAGAGGGCTTGACCTACGAGCAGTACTTC
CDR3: CASSQGEGLTYEQYF

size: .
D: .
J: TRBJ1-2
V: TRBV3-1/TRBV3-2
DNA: TGTGCCAGCAGCCACAACGAGGGTTTAAGTGGCTACACCTTC
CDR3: CASSHNEGLSGYTF